Sequencing of this T cell receptor beta chain was carried out in a study of T cells after yellow fever vaccination. Study-level results: Subsequent booster samples again held most clones from primary vaccination (96% CD4, approximately 86% CD8). Abundant bulk-population clonotypes could contaminate the FACS-sorted repertoires.

TCRdb re-called the 5' RACE reads with MiXCR, one entry per CDR3 protein. The sample records about 300,000 distinct CDR3 sequences, 6.8% being singletons. Concerning this clonotype: The antigen is not known.

The CDR3 is 14 residues long. The germline V gene encodes CDR1 SGHTA and CDR2 FQGNSA. V lost 5 bases and J 6 bases, leaving 13 bases between the germline ends. This sequence joins TRBV7-2 and TRBJ2-2; D may be TRBD2 (5 bases). The clonotype originates from a man between 18 and 29 years old who received the YFV17D yellow fever vaccine. Here the sequenced sample was PBMCs, taken more than 35 days after the first yellow fever vaccination. This CDR3 reads CASSPSPQAGELFF. The CDR3 region has the DNA TGTGCCAGCAGCCCTAGCCCGCAAGCCGGGGAGCTGTTTTTT.